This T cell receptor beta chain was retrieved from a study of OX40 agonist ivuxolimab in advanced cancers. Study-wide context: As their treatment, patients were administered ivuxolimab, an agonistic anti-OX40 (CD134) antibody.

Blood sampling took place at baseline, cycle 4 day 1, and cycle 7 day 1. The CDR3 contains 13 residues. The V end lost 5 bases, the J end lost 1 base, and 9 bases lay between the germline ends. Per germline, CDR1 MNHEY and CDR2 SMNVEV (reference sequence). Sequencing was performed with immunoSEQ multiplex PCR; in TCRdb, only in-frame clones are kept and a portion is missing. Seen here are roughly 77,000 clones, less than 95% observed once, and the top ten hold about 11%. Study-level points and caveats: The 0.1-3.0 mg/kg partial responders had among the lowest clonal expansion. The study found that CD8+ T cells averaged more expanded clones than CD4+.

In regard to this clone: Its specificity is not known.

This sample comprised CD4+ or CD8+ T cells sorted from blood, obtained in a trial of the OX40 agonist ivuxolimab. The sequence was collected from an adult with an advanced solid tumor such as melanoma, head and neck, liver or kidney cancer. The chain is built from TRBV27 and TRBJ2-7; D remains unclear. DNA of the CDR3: TGTGCCAGCAGTATAGGAAGTTCCTACGAGCAGTACTTC. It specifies CASSIGSSYEQYF.